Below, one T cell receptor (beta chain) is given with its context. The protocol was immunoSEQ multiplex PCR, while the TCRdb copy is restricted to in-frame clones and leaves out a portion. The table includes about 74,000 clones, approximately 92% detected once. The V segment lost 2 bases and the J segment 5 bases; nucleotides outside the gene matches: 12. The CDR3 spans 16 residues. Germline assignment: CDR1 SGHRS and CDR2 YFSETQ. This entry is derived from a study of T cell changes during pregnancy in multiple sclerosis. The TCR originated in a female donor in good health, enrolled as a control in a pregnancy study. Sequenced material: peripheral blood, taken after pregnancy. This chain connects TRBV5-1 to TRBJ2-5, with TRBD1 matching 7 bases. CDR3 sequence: CASSLGGTTDTETQYF. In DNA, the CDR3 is TGCGCCAGCAGCTTAGGGGGCACTACGGACACGGAGACCCAGTACTTC.